A selection of T cell receptor beta chains follows, all from one sample in a study of cytomegalovirus exposure and HLA in healthy donors. Repertoires were generated with immunoSEQ multiplex PCR, while TCRdb's copy carries only in-frame clones and drops some. The table gives 80,000 to 100,000 clones; the top ten clones make up just under 3.5% of it. Source material: PBMCs. The receptor source for this set is a woman aged 30 to 39 in good health and CMV-seronegative. Each CDR3 is given with its conserved first and last residue. D genes are given only for firm matches.

v_gene,j_gene,d_gene,CDR3nt,CDR3aa
TRBV4-1,TRBJ2-5,-,TGCGCCAGCAGCCAAGATGGGGCCTCCCCCCAAGAGACCCAGTACTTC,CASSQDGASPQETQYF
TRBV10-3,TRBJ1-1,TRBD1,TGTGCCAGCGGGACAGCAGCCTCTGAAGCTTTCTTT,CASGTAASEAFF
TRBV14,TRBJ2-2,-,TGTGCCAGCAGCCAACGCCACGGGAGCGGGTTCACCGGGGAGCTGTTTTTT,CASSQRHGSGFTGELFF
TRBV19,TRBJ1-4,-,TGTGCCAGTAGTGAGATGAGTTCAACTAATGAAAAACTGTTTTTT,CASSEMSSTNEKLFF
TRBV10-2,TRBJ2-1,-,TGCGCCAGCGGGCAGGGACTGACGAACCATGAGCAGTTCTTC,CASGQGLTNHEQFF
TRBV5-1,TRBJ1-1,-,TGCGCCAGCAGCTTTGGCCGACCCGGGGAAGCTTTCTTT,CASSFGRPGEAFF
TRBV18,TRBJ1-1,-,TGTGCCAGCTCACCTCCAGGGGTCACTGAAGCTTTCTTT,CASSPPGVTEAFF
TRBV7-9,TRBJ1-2,-,TGTGCCAGCAGCCGAGGGGACCCGGGGGAGAATGGCTACACCTTC,CASSRGDPGENGYTF
TRBV5-1,TRBJ2-7,TRBD2,TGCGCCAGCAGCTTGGCGTTAGCGGGAGTCTACGAGCAGTACTTC,CASSLALAGVYEQYF
TRBV19,TRBJ2-7,-,TGTGCCATCAGGCTGCGGCGGGGGCCGTCCTACGAGCAGTACTTC,CAIRLRRGPSYEQYF
TRBV15,TRBJ1-2,TRBD1,TGTGCCACCAGCGCTTTAGGGGACCACAGGGGTGGCTACACCTTC,CATSALGDHRGGYTF
TRBV6-1,TRBJ1-1,TRBD1,TGTGCCAGCAGTGAAGCTTTTTCGGACAGGGGGTCTGAAGCTTTCTTT,CASSEAFSDRGSEAFF
TRBV6-6,TRBJ1-2,-,TGTGCCAGCAGTTTCGAGGGTGGAGGCTACACCTTC,CASSFEGGGYTF
TRBV6-5,TRBJ1-1,-,TGTGCCAGCAGTGTAACAGGGATGAACACTGAAGCTTTCTTT,CASSVTGMNTEAFF
TRBV7-3,TRBJ1-1,-,TGTGCCAGCAGCCTTCGACCAGGGGTGGTAGACACTGAAGCTTTCTTT,CASSLRPGVVDTEAFF
TRBV27,TRBJ2-5,TRBD2,TGTGCCAGCAGTAAAAATGGACTAGCGGTACAAGAGACCCAGTACTTC,CASSKNGLAVQETQYF
TRBV25-1,TRBJ2-1,-,TGTGCCAGCAGTGAATTGCAGGGTCCTGAGCAGTTCTTC,CASSELQGPEQFF
TRBV27,TRBJ2-1,-,TGTGCCAGCAGTGAGTTAATCGCCGGGGGTTCCTACAATGAGCAGTTCTTC,CASSELIAGGSYNEQFF
TRBV7-2,TRBJ2-5,TRBD2,TGTGCCAGCAGCCGCCAGAGACTAGCGGGAAATGTGGTTGAGACCCAGTACTTC,CASSRQRLAGNVVETQYF
TRBV5-1,TRBJ2-3,-,TGCGCCAGCAGCTCAGTAGCGGCTAGCACAGATACGCAGTATTTT,CASSSVAASTDTQYF
TRBV28,TRBJ2-7,-,TGTGCCAGCAGTTTATACGGAGGGTTGGCCTACGAGCAGTACTTC,CASSLYGGLAYEQYF
TRBV15,TRBJ1-1,-,TGTGCCACCAGCAGAGATGTAGCCGGCACTGAAGCTTTCTTT,CATSRDVAGTEAFF
TRBV7-9,TRBJ1-1,TRBD1,TGTGCCAGCAGTCCGACAGGGGTCTCAATGAACACTGAAGCTTTCTTT,CASSPTGVSMNTEAFF
TRBV18,TRBJ2-7,TRBD1,TGTGCCAGCTCGGAGGACAGGGGCTACTACGAGCAGTACTTC,CASSEDRGYYEQYF
TRBV7-2,TRBJ1-2,-,TGTGCCAGCATCCCTTCCGGTGGAGCTAACTATGGCTACACCTTC,CASIPSGGANYGYTF
TRBV10-2,TRBJ2-1,-,TGCGCCAGCAGTGAGTCGAGTATCTACAATGAGCAGTTCTTC,CASSESSIYNEQFF
TRBV7-8,TRBJ1-1,-,TGTGCCAGCAGTCCCCGGAGCACTGAAGCTTTCTTT,CASSPRSTEAFF
TRBV28,TRBJ2-6,-,TGTGCCAGCAGTTTCCTAGGACAGTCTAGCTCTGGGGCCAACGTCCTGACTTTC,CASSFLGQSSSGANVLTF
TRBV28,TRBJ1-1,TRBD1,TGTGCCAGCAGTTCCGACAGGGTCGCGACTGAAGCTTTCTTT,CASSSDRVATEAFF
TRBV6-5,TRBJ1-2,-,TGTGCCAGCCGGCCGGGGAACTATGGCTACACCTTC,CASRPGNYGYTF
TRBV4-1,TRBJ1-5,TRBD1,TGCGCCAGCAGCCAAGGGGGGACAGAATGGATTCAGCCCCAGCATTTT,CASSQGGTEWIQPQHF
TRBV15,TRBJ2-5,-,TGTGCCACCAGCCCCCCCGGGGATCTGCAGGAGACCCAGTACTTC,CATSPPGDLQETQYF
TRBV4-1,TRBJ2-1,TRBD1,TGCGCCAGCAGCCTGCGACAGGGAATGACTTCCAACAATGAGCAGTTCTTC,CASSLRQGMTSNNEQFF
TRBV5-1,TRBJ2-7,-,TGCGCCAGCAGCTTGGGTCTGGGGAGCTCCTACGAGCAGTACTTC,CASSLGLGSSYEQYF
TRBV13,TRBJ2-7,-,TGTGCCAGCAGCTTGGCGGGGCTGGGCCCTGCCGAGCAGTACTTC,CASSLAGLGPAEQYF
TRBV25-1,TRBJ2-7,-,TGTGCCAGCAGTGACACCGCGGGACAGTATGAGCAGTACTTC,CASSDTAGQYEQYF
TRBV28,TRBJ1-3,-,TGTGCCAGCGGGAGTCCGGGACACCTGAGCTCTGGAAACACCATATATTTT,CASGSPGHLSSGNTIYF
TRBV30,TRBJ2-2,-,TGTGCCTGGAGTCGACTCGCGAACACCGGGGAGCTGTTTTTT,CAWSRLANTGELFF
TRBV5-1,TRBJ1-1,-,TGCGCCAGCAGCGTAAGGGGGAACACTGAAGCTTTCTTT,CASSVRGNTEAFF
TRBV7-2,TRBJ1-1,-,TGTGCCACCAGCCCCGGGAGGTCGAACACTGAAGCTTTCTTT,CATSPGRSNTEAFF
TRBV10-3,TRBJ2-3,-,TGTGCCATCAGCCGACTAGGGACGGGCACAGATACGCAGTATTTT,CAISRLGTGTDTQYF
TRBV6-1,TRBJ2-7,TRBD2,TGTGCCAGCACGAACGGGAGGGCCGGGGAGCAGTACTTC,CASTNGRAGEQYF
TRBV6-6,TRBJ1-6,-,TGTGCCAGCAGTTACGTGTCATCACCCCTCCACTTT,CASSYVSSPLHF
TRBV29-1,TRBJ2-1,TRBD1,TGCAGCGTTGAAAGGATGAGGACAGGGGGCAATGAGCAGTTCTTC,CSVERMRTGGNEQFF
TRBV2,TRBJ1-4,-,TGTGCCACGACCCCTCTCAGGATAAATGAAAAACTGTTTTTT,CATTPLRINEKLFF
TRBV18,TRBJ2-7,-,TGTGCCAGCTCACCTGCAGCGACCTACGAGCAGTACTTC,CASSPAATYEQYF
TRBV28,TRBJ2-6,-,TGTGCCAGCAGTCACGAGCGTAGAGCGTCTGGGGCCAACGTCCTGACTTTC,CASSHERRASGANVLTF
TRBV7-2,TRBJ1-5,-,TGTGCCAGCAGCTTAGCAGAGGGTCCGGGGCAGCCCCAGCATTTT,CASSLAEGPGQPQHF
TRBV30,TRBJ1-2,TRBD1,TGTGCCTGGAGCCGGACAGGGCCAAACTATGGCTACACCTTC,CAWSRTGPNYGYTF
TRBV19,TRBJ1-1,TRBD1,TGTGCCAGTCAATGGACAGGGGGGCACACTGAAGCTTTCTTT,CASQWTGGHTEAFF
TRBV7-9,TRBJ2-1,-,TGTGCCAGCAATCGATGGGGGGGCGATCAGTTCTTC,CASNRWGGDQFF
TRBV28,TRBJ1-2,TRBD1,TGTGCCAGCACCGAACAGGGGCCTCCGTTTGGCTACACCTTC,CASTEQGPPFGYTF
TRBV9,TRBJ1-3,TRBD1,TGTGCCAGCAGCGTAGGGGACAGGGGAGGCGGAAACACCATATATTTT,CASSVGDRGGGNTIYF
TRBV28,TRBJ2-5,TRBD2,TGTGCCAGCAGTCCTCGAGGCGGGGGGACAAAAGAGACCCAGTACTTC,CASSPRGGGTKETQYF
TRBV2,TRBJ1-1,-,TGTGCCAGCAACGGCGGGAGGGGTTACACTGAAGCTTTCTTT,CASNGGRGYTEAFF
TRBV13,TRBJ2-7,-,TGTGCCAGCAGCTTATTTCCGACCTTATCCGGGGTGAAAGCAGAGAACGAGCAGTACTTC,CASSLFPTLSGVKAENEQYF
TRBV6-4,TRBJ2-1,TRBD2,TGTGCCAGCAGTGAAAGCGGGGGGGCCGGTGAGCAGTTCTTC,CASSESGGAGEQFF
TRBV28,TRBJ1-3,-,TGTGCCAGCAGTCCCTTAGGACAAAGAAACACCATATATTTT,CASSPLGQRNTIYF